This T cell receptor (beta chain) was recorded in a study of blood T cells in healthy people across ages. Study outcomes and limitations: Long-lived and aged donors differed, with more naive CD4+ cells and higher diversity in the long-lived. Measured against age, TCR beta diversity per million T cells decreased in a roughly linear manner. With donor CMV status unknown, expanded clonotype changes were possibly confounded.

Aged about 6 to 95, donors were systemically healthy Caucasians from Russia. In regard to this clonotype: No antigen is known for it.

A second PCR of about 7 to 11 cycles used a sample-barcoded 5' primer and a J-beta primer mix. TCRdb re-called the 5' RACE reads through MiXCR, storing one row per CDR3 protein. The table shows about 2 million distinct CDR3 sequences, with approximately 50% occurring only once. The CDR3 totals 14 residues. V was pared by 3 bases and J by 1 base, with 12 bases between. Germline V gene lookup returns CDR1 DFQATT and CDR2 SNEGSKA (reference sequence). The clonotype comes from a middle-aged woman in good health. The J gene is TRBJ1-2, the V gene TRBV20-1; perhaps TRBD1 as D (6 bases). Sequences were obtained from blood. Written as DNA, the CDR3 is TGCAGTGCTAGCAAGACAGGCGGTAACTATGGCTACACCTTC. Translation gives CSASKTGGNYGYTF.